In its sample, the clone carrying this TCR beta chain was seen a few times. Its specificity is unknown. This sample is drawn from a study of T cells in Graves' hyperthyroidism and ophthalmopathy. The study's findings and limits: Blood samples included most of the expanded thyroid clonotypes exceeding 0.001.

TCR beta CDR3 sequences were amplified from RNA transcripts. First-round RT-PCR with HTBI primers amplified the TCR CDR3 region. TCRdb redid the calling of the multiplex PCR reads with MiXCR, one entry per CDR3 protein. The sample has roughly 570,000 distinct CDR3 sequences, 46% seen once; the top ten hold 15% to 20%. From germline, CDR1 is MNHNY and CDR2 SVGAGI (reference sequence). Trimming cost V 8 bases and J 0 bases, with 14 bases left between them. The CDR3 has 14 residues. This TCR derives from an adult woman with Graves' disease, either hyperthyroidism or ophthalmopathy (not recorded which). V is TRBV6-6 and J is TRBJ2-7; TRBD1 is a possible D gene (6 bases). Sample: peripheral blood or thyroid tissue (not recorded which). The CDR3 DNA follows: TGTGCCAGCCCGGACCAGGGGAGCTCCTACGAGCAGTACTTC. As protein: CASPDQGSSYEQYF.